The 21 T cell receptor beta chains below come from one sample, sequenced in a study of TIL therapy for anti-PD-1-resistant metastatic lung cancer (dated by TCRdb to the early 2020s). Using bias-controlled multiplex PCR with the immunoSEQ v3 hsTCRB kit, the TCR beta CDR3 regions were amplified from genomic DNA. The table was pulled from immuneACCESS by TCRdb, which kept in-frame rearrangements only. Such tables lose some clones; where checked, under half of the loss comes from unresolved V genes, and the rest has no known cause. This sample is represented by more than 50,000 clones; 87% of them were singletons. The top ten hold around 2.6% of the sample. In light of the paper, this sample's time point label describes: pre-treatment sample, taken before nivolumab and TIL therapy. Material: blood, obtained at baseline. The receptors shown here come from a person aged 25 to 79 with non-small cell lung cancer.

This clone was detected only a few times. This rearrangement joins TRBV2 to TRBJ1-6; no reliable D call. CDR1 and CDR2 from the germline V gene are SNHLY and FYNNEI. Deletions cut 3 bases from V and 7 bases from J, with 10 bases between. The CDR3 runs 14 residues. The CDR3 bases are TGTGCCAGCAGTGACGGGAGGGTGAATTCACCCCTCCACTTT. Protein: CASSDGRVNSPLHF.

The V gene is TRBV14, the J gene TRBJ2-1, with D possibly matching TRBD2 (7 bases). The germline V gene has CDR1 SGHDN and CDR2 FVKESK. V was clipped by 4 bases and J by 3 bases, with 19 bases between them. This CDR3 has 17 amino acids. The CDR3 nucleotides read TGTGCCAGCAGCCCTTGGGGGGCCGGGACTAACTACAATGAGCAGTTCTTC. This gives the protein CASSPWGAGTNYNEQFF. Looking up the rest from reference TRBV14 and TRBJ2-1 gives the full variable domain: EAGVTQFPSHSVIEKGQTVTLRCDPISGHDNLYWYRRVMGKEIKFLLHFVKESKQDESGMPNNRFLAERTGGTYSTLKVQPAELEDSGVYFCASSPWGAGTNYNEQFFGPGTRLTVL.

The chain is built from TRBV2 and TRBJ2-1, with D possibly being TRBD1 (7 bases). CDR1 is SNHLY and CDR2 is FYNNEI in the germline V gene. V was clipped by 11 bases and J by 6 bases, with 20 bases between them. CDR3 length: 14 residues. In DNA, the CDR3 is TGTGCCTCGAAGGGGCAGGGGGGCCTCAATGAGCAGTTCTTC. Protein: CASKGQGGLNEQFF.

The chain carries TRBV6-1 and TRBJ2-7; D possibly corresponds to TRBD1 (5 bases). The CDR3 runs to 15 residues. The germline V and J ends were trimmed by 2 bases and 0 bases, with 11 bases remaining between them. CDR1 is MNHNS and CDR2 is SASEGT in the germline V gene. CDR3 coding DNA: TGTGCCAGCAGTGAAAGGGGCAGCCTCTCCTACGAGCAGTACTTC. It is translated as CASSERGSLSYEQYF.

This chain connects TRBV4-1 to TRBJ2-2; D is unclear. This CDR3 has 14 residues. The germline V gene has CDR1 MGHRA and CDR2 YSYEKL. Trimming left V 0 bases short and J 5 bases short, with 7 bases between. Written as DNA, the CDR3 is TGCGCCAGCAGCCAAGATAGGGTAACCGGGGAGCTGTTTTTT. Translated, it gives CASSQDRVTGELFF.

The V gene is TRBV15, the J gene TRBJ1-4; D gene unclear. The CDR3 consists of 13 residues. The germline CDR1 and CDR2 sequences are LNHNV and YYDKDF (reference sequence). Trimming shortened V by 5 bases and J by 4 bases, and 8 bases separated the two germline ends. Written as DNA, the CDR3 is TGTGCCACCAGCCGGCAGAGTAATGAAAAACTGTTTTTT. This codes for CATSRQSNEKLFF.

The CDR3 region has the DNA TGCGCCAGCAGCCATCCACAGGGCACCTATGGCTACACCTTC. Protein: CASSHPQGTYGYTF. The J gene is TRBJ1-2, the V gene TRBV4-1; TRBD1 is a possible D gene (6 bases). The V gene's germline CDR1 is MGHRA and CDR2 YSYEKL. The V end lost 3 bases, the J end lost 4 bases, and 12 bases lay between the germline ends. CDR3 length: 14 residues.

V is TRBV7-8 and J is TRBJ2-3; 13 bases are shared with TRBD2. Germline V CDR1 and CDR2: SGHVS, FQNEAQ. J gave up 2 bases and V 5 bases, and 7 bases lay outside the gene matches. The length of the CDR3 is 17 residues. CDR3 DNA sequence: TGTGCCAGCAGCCCCCGACTAGCGGGGGGAACCACAGATACGCAGTATTTT. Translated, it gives CASSPRLAGGTTDTQYF. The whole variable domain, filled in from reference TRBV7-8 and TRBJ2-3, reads GAGVSQSPRYKVAKRGQDVALRCDPISGHVSLFWYQQALGQGPEFLTYFQNEAQLDKSGLPSDRFFAERPEGSVSTLKIQRTQQEDSAVYLCASSPRLAGGTTDTQYFGPGTRLTVL.

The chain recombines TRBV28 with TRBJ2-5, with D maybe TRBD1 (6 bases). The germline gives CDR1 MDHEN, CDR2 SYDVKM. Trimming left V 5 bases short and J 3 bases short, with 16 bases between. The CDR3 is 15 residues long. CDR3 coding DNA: TGTGCCAGCAGTGCCGCGCGGACAGTTAAAGAGACCCAGTACTTC. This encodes CASSAARTVKETQYF.

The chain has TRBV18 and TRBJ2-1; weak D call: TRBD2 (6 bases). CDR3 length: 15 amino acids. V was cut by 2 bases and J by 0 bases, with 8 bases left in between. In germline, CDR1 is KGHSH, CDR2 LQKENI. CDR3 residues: CASSPGGTSYNEQFF. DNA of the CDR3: TGTGCCAGCTCACCAGGGGGGACCTCCTACAATGAGCAGTTCTTC.

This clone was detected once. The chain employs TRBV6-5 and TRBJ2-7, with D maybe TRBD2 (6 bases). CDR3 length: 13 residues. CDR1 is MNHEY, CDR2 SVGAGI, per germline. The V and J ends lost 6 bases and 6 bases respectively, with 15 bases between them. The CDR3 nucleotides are TGTGCCAGCAGGGCGGGACTCTCTGGCGAGCAGTACTTC. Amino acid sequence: CASRAGLSGEQYF.

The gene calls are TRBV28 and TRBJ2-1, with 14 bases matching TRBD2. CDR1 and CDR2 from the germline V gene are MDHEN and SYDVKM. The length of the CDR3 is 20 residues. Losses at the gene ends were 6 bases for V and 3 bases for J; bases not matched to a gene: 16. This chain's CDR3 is CASSPSGVGLAGAHYNEQFF. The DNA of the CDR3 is TGTGCCAGCAGCCCGTCCGGCGTGGGACTAGCGGGAGCCCACTACAATGAGCAGTTCTTC.

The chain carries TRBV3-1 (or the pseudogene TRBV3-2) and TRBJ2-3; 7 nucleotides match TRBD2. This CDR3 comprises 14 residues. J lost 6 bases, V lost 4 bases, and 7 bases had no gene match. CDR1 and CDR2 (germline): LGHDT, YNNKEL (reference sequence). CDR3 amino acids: CASSPGLPGDTQYF. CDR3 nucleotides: TGTGCCAGCAGCCCGGGACTACCAGGGGATACGCAGTATTTT.

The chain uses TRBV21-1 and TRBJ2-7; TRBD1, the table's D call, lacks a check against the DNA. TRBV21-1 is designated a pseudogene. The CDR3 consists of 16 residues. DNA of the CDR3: TGTGCCAGCAGCGCTCCGGGACAGCGACCTGGAGGCGAGCAGTACTTC. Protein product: CASSAPGQRPGGEQYF.

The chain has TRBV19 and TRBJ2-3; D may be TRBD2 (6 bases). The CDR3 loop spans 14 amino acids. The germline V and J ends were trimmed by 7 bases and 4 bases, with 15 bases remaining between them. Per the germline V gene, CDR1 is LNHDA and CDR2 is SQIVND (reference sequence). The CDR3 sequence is CASNTVGGPDTQYF. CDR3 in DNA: TGTGCCAGTAACACGGTAGGAGGGCCAGATACGCAGTATTTT.

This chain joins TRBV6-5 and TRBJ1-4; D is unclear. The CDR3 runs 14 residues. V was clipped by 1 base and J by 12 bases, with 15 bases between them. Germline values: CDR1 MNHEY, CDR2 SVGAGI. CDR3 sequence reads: CASSYWAGARELFF. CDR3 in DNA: TGTGCCAGCAGTTACTGGGCGGGTGCACGGGAACTGTTTTTT.

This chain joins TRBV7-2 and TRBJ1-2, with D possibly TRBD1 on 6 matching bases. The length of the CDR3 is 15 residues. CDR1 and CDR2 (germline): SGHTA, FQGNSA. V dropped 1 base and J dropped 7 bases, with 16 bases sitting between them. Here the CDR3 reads CASSLGMPRGGGYTF. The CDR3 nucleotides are TGTGCCAGCAGCTTAGGAATGCCGAGAGGGGGTGGCTACACCTTC.

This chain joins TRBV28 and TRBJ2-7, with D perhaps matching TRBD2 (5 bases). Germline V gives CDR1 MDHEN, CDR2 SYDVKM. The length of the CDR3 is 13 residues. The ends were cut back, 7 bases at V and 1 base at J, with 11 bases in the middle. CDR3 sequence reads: CASKAGGSYEQYF. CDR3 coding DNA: TGTGCCAGCAAGGCTGGAGGATCCTACGAGCAGTACTTC.

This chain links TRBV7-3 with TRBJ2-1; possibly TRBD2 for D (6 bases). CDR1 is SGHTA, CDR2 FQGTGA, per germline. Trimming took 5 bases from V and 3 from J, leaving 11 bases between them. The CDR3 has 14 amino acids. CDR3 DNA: TGTGCCAGCAGCCCCTCTAGCGACTACAATGAGCAGTTCTTC. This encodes CASSPSSDYNEQFF.

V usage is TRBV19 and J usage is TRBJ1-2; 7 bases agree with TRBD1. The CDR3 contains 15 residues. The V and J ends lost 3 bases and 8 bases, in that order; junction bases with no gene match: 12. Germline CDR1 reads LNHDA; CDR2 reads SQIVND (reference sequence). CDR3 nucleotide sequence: TGTGCCAGTAGTATTCAAAAAACGACAGGGAAGGGCTACACCTTC. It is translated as CASSIQKTTGKGYTF. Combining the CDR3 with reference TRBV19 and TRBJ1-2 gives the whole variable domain DGGITQSPKYLFRKEGQNVTLSCEQNLNHDAMYWYRQDPGQGLRLIYYSQIVNDFQKGDIAEGYSVSREKKESFPLTVTSAQKNPTAFYLCASSIQKTTGKGYTFGSGTRLTVV.

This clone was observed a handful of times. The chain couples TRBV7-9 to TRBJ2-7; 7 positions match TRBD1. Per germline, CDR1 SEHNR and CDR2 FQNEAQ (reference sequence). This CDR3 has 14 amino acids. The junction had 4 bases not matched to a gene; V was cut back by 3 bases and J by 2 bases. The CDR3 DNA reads TGTGCCAGCAGCTTGGGGACAGTTCCCTACGAGCAGTACTTC. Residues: CASSLGTVPYEQYF.